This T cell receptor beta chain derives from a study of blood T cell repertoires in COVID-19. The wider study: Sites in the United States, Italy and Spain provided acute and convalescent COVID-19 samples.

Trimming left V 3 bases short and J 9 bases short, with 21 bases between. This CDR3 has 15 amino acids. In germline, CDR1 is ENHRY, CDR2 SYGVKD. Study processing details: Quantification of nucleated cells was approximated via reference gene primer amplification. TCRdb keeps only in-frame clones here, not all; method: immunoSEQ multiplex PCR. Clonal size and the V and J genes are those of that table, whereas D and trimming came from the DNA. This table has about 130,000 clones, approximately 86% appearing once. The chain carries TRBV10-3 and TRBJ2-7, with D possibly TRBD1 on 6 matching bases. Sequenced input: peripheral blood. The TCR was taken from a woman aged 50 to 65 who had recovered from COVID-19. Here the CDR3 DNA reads TGTGCCATCAGTGACTCCCGGGACAATCACAGGGCGCAGTACTTC. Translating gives CAISDSRDNHRAQYF.